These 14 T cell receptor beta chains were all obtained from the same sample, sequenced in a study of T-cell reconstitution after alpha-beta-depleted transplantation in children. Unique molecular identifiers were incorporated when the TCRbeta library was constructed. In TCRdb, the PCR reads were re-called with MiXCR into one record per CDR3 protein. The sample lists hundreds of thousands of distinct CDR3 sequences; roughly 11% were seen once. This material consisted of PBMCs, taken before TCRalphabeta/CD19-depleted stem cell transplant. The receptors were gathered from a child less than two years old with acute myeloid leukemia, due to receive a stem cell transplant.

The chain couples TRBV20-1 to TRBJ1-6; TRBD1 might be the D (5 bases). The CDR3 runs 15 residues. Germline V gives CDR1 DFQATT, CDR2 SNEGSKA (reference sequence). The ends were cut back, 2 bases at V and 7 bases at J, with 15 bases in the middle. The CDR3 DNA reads TGCAGTGCTAGAAACCGAGACAGACTGAATTCACCCCTCCACTTT. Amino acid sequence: CSARNRDRLNSPLHF.

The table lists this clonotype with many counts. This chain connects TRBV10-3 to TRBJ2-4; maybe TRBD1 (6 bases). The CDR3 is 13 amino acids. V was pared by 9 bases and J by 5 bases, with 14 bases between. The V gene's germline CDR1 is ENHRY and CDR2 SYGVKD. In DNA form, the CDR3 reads TGTGCCATATCACGGGACACACAAAACATTCAGTACTTC. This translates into CAISRDTQNIQYF.

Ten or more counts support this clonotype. CDR3 sequence reads: CASKTAGEFQFF. Here the CDR3 DNA reads TGTGCCAGCAAGACGGCGGGGGAGTTCCAGTTCTTC. The chain couples TRBV27 to TRBJ2-1; TRBD2 agrees at 7 bases. Germline-derived CDR1 and CDR2 are MNHEY and SMNVEV (reference sequence). The length of the CDR3 is 12 residues. Germline trimming cut 7 bases from V and 13 bases from J; bases unmatched to any gene: 10.

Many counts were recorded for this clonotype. In DNA, the CDR3 is TGTGCCAGCAGCCAAGCGACAGGCTCGGGGTCACATGAGCAGTTCTTC. Its translation is CASSQATGSGSHEQFF. The rearrangement joins TRBV3-1 to TRBJ2-1, with D perhaps TRBD1 (6 bases). V was clipped by 1 base and J by 8 bases, with 18 bases between them. From germline, CDR1 is LGHDT and CDR2 YNNKEL (reference sequence). This CDR3 is built from 16 residues.

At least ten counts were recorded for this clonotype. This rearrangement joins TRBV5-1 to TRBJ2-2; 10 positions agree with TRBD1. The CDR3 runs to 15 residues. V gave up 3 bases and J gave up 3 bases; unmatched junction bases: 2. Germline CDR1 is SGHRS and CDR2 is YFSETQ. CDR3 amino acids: CASSSTGGYTGELFF. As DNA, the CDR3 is TGCGCCAGCAGCTCGACAGGGGGCTACACCGGGGAGCTGTTTTTT.

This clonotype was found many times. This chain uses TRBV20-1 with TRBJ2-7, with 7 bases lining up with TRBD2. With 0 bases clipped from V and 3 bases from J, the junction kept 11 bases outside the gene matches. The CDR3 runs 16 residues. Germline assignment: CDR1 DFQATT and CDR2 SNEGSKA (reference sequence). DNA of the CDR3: TGCAGTGCTAGAGATGGGAGCGCGGGAGAAAACTACGAGCAGTACTTC. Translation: CSARDGSAGENYEQYF.

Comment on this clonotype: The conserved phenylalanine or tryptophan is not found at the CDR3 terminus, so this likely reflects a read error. CDR3 DNA: TGCGCCAGCAGCCAAGATCCGATGCACCCCCAGCATTCT. Amino acid sequence: CASSQDPMHPQHS. V is TRBV4-1 and J is TRBJ1-5; D is undetermined. CDR1 MGHRA and CDR2 YSYEKL come from the germline V gene. The CDR3 length is 13 residues. The V and J ends lost 0 bases and 10 bases respectively, with 10 bases between them.

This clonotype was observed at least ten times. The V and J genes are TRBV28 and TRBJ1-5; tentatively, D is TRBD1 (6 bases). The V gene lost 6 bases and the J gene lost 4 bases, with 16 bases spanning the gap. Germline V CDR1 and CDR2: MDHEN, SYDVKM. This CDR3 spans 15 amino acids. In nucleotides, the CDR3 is TGTGCCAGCAGAGTACTGACAGGAGGAAATCAGCCCCAGCATTTT. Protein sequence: CASRVLTGGNQPQHF.

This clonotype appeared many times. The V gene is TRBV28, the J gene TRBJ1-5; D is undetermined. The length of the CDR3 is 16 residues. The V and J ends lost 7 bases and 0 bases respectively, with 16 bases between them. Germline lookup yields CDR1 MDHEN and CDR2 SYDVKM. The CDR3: CASNNRRYDSNQPQHF. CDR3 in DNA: TGTGCCAGCAATAATAGGAGGTACGATAGCAATCAGCCCCAGCATTTT.

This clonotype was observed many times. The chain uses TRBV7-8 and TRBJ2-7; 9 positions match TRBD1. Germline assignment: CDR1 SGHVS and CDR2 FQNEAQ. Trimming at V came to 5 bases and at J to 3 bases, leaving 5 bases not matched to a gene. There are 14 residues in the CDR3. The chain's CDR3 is CASSPAGQGYEQYF. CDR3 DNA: TGTGCCAGCAGCCCCGCGGGACAGGGCTACGAGCAGTACTTC.

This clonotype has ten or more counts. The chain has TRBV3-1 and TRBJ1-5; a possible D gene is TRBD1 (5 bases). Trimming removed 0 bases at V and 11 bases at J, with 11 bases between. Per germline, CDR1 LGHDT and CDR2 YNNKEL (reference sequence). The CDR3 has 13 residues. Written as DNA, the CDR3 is TGTGCCAGCAGCCAAGAAGGGGCGATGGCCCAGCATTTT. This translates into CASSQEGAMAQHF.

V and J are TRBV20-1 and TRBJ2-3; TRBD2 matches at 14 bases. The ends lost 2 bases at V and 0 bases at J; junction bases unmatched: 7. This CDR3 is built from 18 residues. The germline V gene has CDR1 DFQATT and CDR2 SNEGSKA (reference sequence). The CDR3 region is CSARTGGTSGGSTDTQYF. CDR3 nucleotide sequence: TGCAGTGCTAGAACAGGAGGGACTAGCGGGGGCAGCACAGATACGCAGTATTTT.

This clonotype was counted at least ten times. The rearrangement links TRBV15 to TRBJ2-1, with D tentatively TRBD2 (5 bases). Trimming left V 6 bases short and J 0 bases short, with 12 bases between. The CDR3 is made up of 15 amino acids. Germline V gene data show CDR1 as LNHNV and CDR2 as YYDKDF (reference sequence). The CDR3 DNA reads TGTGCCACCAGAGCGGTAACGCTCTCCTACAATGAGCAGTTCTTC. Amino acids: CATRAVTLSYNEQFF.

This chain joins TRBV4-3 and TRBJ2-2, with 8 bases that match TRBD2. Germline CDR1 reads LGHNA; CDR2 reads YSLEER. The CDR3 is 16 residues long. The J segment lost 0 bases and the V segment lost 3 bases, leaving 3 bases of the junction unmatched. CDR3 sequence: CASSHRLASNTGELFF. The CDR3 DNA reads TGCGCCAGCAGCCACCGACTAGCGTCGAACACCGGGGAGCTGTTTTTT.